This entry lists 15 T cell receptor beta chains sequenced from one sample in a study of CD8+CD57+ T cells in acquired aplastic anemia. The study profiled TCR beta VDJ and CDR3 using genomic DNA as template. TCRdb re-analysed the reads in MiXCR, keeping a single row per CDR3 protein. The sample gives some 150,000 distinct CDR3 sequences, less than 45% of which show up once; under 9% is in the top ten. The sequenced sample consisted of sorted CD4+, CD8+, or CD8+CD57+ T cells (not recorded which) from PBMCs. These receptors came from a human donor in good health, serving as a control.

This clonotype was observed many times. The rearrangement links TRBV9 to TRBJ1-3; 7 positions agree with TRBD1. The CDR3 consists of 16 residues. The germline V gene encodes CDR1 SGDLS and CDR2 YYNGEE. With 2 bases clipped from V and 7 bases from J, the junction kept 12 bases outside the gene matches. The CDR3 DNA sequence: TGTGCCAGCAGCGTCGGACCAAAGACAGGGAGTAACACCATATATTTT. Protein sequence: CASSVGPKTGSNTIYF.

For this clonotype: At one of its ends the junction is not consistent with the germline gene, which may arise from a read error. This sequence joins TRBV7-9 and TRBJ2-7; TRBD1 matches 8 bases. The CDR3 covers 14 residues. Germline values: CDR1 SEHNR, CDR2 FQNEAQ (reference sequence). The CDR3: CASSGRTGPYEQYF. CDR3 nucleotide sequence: TGCGCCAGCAGCGGCAGGACAGGGCCCTACGAGCAGTACTTC.

On this clonotype: Likely a read error: the CDR3 ends without its conserved phenylalanine or tryptophan. The DNA is left out, because the CDR3 cannot be placed on it with certainty; the CDR3 is given as TCRdb lists it. V is TRBV24-1 and J is TRBJ2-7; TRBD2 is the table's D call and was not checked against the DNA. The CDR3 comprises 10 residues, both ends counted. Germline V gene data show CDR1 as KGHDR and CDR2 as SFDVKD. The CDR3 reads CATSDSPGTS.

Only one count was recorded for this clonotype. The rearrangement uses TRBV10-3 and TRBJ2-6; a weak D match, TRBD2 (6 bases). This CDR3 region has 14 residues. With 4 bases removed from V and 15 bases from J, the gap between germline ends came to 19 bases. CDR1 ENHRY and CDR2 SYGVKD come from the germline V gene. The CDR3 sequence is CAISVQWGLLNLTF. CDR3 nucleotides: TGTGCCATCAGTGTTCAATGGGGACTCCTCAACCTGACTTTC.

This clonotype has ten or more counts. The chain links TRBV2 to TRBJ2-2; unclear D gene. V was shortened by 2 bases and J by 6 bases, with 7 bases between the two germline ends. The CDR3 has 13 amino acids. The V gene's germline CDR1 is SNHLY and CDR2 FYNNEI. This CDR3 reads CASSEFLAGELFF. The CDR3 DNA follows: TGTGCCAGCAGTGAATTTTTGGCCGGGGAGCTGTTTTTT.

This clonotype was observed many times. The rearrangement uses TRBV2 and TRBJ1-1, with 7 bases fitting TRBD1. The junction had 11 bases not matched to a gene; V was cut back by 1 base and J by 6 bases. Germline assignment: CDR1 SNHLY and CDR2 FYNNEI. This CDR3 has 16 amino acids. The CDR3 DNA is TGTGCCAGCAGTGAAGATGGCAGGGGGAGGGAGGCTGAAGCTTTCTTT. Its protein product is CASSEDGRGREAEAFF.

Comment on this clonotype: At one boundary the junction diverges from the germline segment, which might be a read error. This chain uses TRBV24-1 with TRBJ1-2; D is uncertain. The CDR3 is made up of 15 amino acids. Germline V CDR1 and CDR2: KGHDR, SFDVKD. The CDR3 reads CATSDGSTDVYGYAF. The CDR3 nucleotides read TGTGCCACCAGTGATGGAAGTACGGACGTCTATGGCTACGCCTTC.

This clonotype was seen at least ten times. This sequence joins TRBV20-1 and TRBJ2-7; 8 bases are shared with TRBD1. V dropped 1 base and J dropped 2; count of bases not matched to a gene: 7. CDR3 length: 15 amino acids. Germline V lookup: CDR1 DFQATT, CDR2 SNEGSKA (reference sequence). CDR3 nucleotides: TGCAGTGCTAGAGTGGGGACAGGCGACACCTACGAGCAGTACTTC. Its protein product is CSARVGTGDTYEQYF.

This clonotype is a singleton in its sample. The V gene is TRBV7-9, the J gene TRBJ2-1; tentatively, D is TRBD1 (5 bases). The length of the CDR3 is 13 residues. The V end lost 3 bases, the J end lost 8 bases, and 11 bases lay between the germline ends. Germline values: CDR1 SEHNR, CDR2 FQNEAQ (reference sequence). CDR3 nucleotides: TGTGCCAGCAGCTTCGTCTGGGGCGATGAGCAGTTCTTC. It specifies CASSFVWGDEQFF.

This clonotype has ten or more counts. The chain has TRBV19 and TRBJ1-1; a possible D gene is TRBD1 (5 bases). Germline V CDR1 and CDR2: LNHDA, SQIVND (reference sequence). Trimming left V 3 bases short and J 5 bases short, with 10 bases between. CDR3 length: 13 amino acids. The CDR3 sequence: CASSMNRRTEAFF. The CDR3 DNA is TGTGCCAGTAGTATGAACAGGAGAACTGAAGCTTTCTTT.

In this sample, this clonotype turned up once. The chain has TRBV5-1 and TRBJ1-1; possible D gene TRBD1, 6 bases. Per germline, CDR1 SGHRS and CDR2 YFSETQ. The CDR3 covers 15 residues. Trimming pared 1 base from V and 1 base from J, leaving 11 bases between. The CDR3 reads CASSLSQGTNTEAFF. In nucleotides, the CDR3 is TGCGCCAGCAGCTTGTCCCAGGGGACGAACACTGAAGCTTTCTTT. The full variable domain, rest sourced from reference TRBV5-1 and TRBJ1-1, is KAGVTQTPRYLIKTRGQQVTLSCSPISGHRSVSWYQQTPGQGLQFLFEYFSETQRNKGNFPGRFSGRQFSNSRSEMNVSTLELGDSALYLCASSLSQGTNTEAFFGQGTRLTVV.

The V gene is TRBV29-1, the J gene TRBJ2-5; TRBD1 aligns across 11 bases. CDR3 length: 14 amino acids. V dropped 3 bases and J dropped 4; count of bases not matched to a gene: 4. Germline-derived CDR1 and CDR2 are SQVTM and ANQGSEA. The CDR3 DNA is TGCAGCGTTGACGGACAGGGGGCCTCAGAGACCCAGTACTTC. It yields the protein CSVDGQGASETQYF.

In this sample, this clonotype turned up many times. The chain recombines TRBV6-1 with TRBJ1-4, with D uncertain. CDR3 length equals 14 residues. V lost 4 bases and J 7 bases, leaving 13 bases between the germline ends. Per the germline V gene, CDR1 is MNHNS and CDR2 is SASEGT. The DNA for the CDR3 is TGTGCCAGCAGTGGCCAGGTGACCCGTGAAAAACTGTTTTTT. The encoded protein is CASSGQVTREKLFF.

This clonotype was picked up a small number of times. A clone one base away is much larger, so this may be a read error. This CDR3 reads CASRRSLALAETQYF. The CDR3 DNA sequence: TGCGCCAGCCGAAGATCCCTAGCGTTGGCGGAGACCCAGTACTTC. The chain uses TRBV5-1 and TRBJ2-5, with TRBD2 as a possible D gene (6 bases). The V gene lost 7 bases and the J gene lost 5 bases, with 21 bases spanning the gap. CDR1 is SGHRS and CDR2 is YFSETQ in the germline V gene. The CDR3 runs 15 residues. Full variable domain (rest looked up from reference TRBV5-1 and TRBJ2-5): KAGVTQTPRYLIKTRGQQVTLSCSPISGHRSVSWYQQTPGQGLQFLFEYFSETQRNKGNFPGRFSGRQFSNSRSEMNVSTLELGDSALYLCASRRSLALAETQYFGPGTRLLVL.

As concerns this clonotype: A much more abundant neighbour one base away suggests this may be a read error. CDR3 sequence (DNA): TGTGCCAGCAGCGGATGGATAGGGGCTTCCTCGCCCCAGCATTTT. This sequence encodes CASSGWIGASSPQHF. The V and J genes are TRBV7-2 and TRBJ1-5; a possible D gene is TRBD1 (5 bases). V lost 5 bases to trimming and J lost 9 bases, with 20 bases between them. CDR1 SGHTA and CDR2 FQGNSA come from the germline V gene. There are 15 residues in the CDR3.